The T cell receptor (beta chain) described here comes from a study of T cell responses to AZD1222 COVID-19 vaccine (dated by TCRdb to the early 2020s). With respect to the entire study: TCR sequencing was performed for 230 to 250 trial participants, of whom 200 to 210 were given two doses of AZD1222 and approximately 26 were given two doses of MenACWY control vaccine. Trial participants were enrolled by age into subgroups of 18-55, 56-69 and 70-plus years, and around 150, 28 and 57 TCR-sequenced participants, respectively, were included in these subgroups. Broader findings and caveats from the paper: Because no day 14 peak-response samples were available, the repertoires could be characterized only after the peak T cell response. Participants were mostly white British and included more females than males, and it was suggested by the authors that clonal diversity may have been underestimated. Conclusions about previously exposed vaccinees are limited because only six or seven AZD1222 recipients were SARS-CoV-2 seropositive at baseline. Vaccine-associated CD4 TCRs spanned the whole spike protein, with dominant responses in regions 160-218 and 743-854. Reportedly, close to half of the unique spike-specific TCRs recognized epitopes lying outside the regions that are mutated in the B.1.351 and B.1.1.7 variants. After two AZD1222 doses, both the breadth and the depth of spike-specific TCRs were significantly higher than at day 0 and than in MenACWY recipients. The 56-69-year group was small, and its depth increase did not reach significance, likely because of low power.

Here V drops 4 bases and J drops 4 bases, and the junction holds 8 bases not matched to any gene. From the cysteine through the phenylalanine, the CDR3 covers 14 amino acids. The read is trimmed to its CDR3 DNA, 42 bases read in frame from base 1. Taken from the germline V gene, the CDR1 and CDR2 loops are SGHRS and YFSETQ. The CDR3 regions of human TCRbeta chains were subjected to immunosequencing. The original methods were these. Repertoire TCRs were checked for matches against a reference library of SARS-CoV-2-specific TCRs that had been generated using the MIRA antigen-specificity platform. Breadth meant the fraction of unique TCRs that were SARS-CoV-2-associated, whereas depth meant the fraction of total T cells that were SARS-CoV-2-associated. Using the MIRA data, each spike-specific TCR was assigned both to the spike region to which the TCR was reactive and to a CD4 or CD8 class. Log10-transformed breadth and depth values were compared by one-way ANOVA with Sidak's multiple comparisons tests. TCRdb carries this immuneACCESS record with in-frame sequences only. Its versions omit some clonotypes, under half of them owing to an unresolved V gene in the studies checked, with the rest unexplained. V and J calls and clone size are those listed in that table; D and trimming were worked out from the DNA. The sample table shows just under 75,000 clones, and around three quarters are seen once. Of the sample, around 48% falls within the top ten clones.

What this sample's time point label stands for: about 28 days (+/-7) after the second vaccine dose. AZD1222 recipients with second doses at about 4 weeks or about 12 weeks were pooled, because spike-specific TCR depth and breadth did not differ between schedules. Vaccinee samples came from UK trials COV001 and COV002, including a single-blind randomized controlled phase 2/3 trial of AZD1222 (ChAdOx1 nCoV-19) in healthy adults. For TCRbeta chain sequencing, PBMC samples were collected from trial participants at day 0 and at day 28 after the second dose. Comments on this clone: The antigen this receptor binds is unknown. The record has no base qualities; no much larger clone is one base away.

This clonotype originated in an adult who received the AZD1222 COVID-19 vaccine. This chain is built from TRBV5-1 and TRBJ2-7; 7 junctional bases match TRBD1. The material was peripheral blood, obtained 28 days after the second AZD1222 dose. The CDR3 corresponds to CASSTQGTEYEQYF. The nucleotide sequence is TGCGCCAGCAGCACGCAGGGGACAGAATACGAGCAGTACTTC. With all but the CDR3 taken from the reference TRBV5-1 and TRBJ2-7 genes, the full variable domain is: KAGVTQTPRYLIKTRGQQVTLSCSPISGHRSVSWYQQTPGQGLQFLFEYFSETQRNKGNFPGRFSGRQFSNSRSEMNVSTLELGDSALYLCASSTQGTEYEQYFGPGTRLTVT.